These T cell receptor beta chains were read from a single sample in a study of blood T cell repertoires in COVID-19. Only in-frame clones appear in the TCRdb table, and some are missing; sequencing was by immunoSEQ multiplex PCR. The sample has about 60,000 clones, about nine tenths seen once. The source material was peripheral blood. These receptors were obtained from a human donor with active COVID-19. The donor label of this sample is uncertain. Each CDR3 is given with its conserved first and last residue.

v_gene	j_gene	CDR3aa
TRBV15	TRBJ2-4	CATSRVGEDIQYF
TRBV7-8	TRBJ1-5	CASSRHDRDSNQPQHF
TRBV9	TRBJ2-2	CASSVDGRENTGELFF
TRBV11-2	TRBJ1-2	CASSLGGQLLYGYTF
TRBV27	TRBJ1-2	CASSPRPWGLGGYTF
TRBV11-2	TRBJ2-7	CASSPSRGAGGRSYEQYF
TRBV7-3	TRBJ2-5	CASSSGVGETQYF
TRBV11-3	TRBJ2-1	CASSLGLAGNNEQFF
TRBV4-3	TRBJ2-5	CASSQDLDSVQYF
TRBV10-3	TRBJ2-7	CAISESRDRGYEQYF
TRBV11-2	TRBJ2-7	CASTLGLGYEQYF
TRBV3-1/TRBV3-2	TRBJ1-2	CASSQEMASTGKDGYTF
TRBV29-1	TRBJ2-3	CSASLNRDTQYF
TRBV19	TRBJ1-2	CASKGGHPEGYTF
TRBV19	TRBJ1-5	CASSRYRDASGQPQHF
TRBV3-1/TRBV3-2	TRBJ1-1	CASSPAQDRGPFF